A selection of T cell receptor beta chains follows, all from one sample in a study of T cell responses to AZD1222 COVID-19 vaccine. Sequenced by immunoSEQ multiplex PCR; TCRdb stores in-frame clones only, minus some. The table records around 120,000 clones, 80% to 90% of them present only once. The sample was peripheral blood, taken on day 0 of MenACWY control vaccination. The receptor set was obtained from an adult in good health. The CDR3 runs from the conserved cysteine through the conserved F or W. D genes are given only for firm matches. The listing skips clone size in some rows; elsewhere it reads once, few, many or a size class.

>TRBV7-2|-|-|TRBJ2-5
CASSLGTTRQETQYF
TGTGCCAGCAGCTTAGGGACTACCCGACAAGAGACCCAGTACTTC
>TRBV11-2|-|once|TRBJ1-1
CASSEGVGMNTEAFF
TGTGCCAGCAGCGAGGGGGTGGGGATGAACACTGAAGCTTTCTTT
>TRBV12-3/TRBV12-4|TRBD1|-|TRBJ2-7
CASSRDSVFEQYF
TGTGCCAGCAGCCGGGACAGTGTTTTCGAGCAGTACTTC
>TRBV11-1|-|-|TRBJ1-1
CASSWSDGPYTEAFF
TGTGCCAGCAGCTGGTCCGACGGGCCGTACACTGAAGCTTTCTTT
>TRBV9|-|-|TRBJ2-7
CASSVDIGTTYEQYF
TGTGCCAGCAGCGTAGATATCGGTACGACCTACGAGCAGTACTTC
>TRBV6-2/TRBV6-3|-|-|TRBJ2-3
CASSYSAGRSQYF
TGTGCCAGCAGTTACTCGGCGGGCAGATCGCAGTATTTT
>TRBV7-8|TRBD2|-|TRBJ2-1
CASSLAGTSGENEQFF
TGTGCCAGCAGCTTAGCGGGCACTAGCGGGGAAAATGAGCAGTTCTTC
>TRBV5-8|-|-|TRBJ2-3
CASSLQVVSGAREPTDTQYF
TGTGCCAGCAGCTTGCAAGTGGTATCGGGGGCCCGGGAGCCCACAGATACGCAGTATTTT
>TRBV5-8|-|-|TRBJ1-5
CASSSWGVYQPQHF
TGTGCCAGCAGTTCGTGGGGGGTGTATCAGCCCCAGCATTTT
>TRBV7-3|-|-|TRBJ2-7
CASSPSSGLINEQYF
TGTGCCAGCAGCCCTTCGTCCGGGTTGATAAACGAGCAGTACTTC
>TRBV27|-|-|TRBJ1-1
CASSLWGGKNTEAFF
TGTGCCAGCAGTTTATGGGGCGGTAAGAACACTGAAGCTTTCTTT
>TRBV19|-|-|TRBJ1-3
CASTASGNTIYF
TGTGCCAGTACCGCCTCTGGAAACACCATATATTTT
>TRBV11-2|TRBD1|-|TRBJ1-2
CASSPGTGRGNYGYTF
TGTGCCAGCAGCCCCGGGACAGGGCGTGGTAACTATGGCTACACCTTC
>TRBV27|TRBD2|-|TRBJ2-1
CASSRVAGVNYNEQFF
TGTGCCAGCAGCCGTGTCGCGGGAGTTAACTACAATGAGCAGTTCTTC
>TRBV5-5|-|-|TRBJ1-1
CASSLGRNTEAFF
TGTGCCAGCAGCTTGGGACGGAACACTGAAGCTTTCTTT
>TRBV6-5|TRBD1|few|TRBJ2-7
CASSRDRPYEQYF
TGTGCCAGCAGTAGGGACAGACCGTACGAGCAGTACTTC
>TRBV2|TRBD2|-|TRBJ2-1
CASRGTSDYNEQFF
TGTGCCAGCAGGGGAACTAGCGACTACAATGAGCAGTTCTTC
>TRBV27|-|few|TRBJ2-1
CASNPRATTPKFYNEQFF
TGTGCCAGCAACCCCCGGGCGACAACACCTAAGTTCTACAATGAGCAGTTCTTC
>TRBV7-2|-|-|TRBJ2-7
CASSFTGYEQYF
TGTGCCAGCAGCTTCACTGGGTACGAGCAGTACTTC
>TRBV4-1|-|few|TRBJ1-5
CASSLTTGPHQPQHF
TGCGCCAGCAGCCTTACGACAGGTCCTCATCAGCCCCAGCATTTT
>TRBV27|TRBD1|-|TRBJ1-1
CASSHQGVGTFSEAFF
TGTGCCAGCAGCCATCAGGGGGTGGGTACATTTAGTGAAGCTTTCTTT
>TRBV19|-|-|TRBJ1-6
CASSIAQGRGSSGDSPLHF
TGTGCCAGTAGTATAGCGCAGGGTCGGGGTTCCAGTGGCGATTCACCCCTCCACTTT
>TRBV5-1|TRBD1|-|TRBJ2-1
CASSFGQGQVNEQFF
TGCGCCAGCAGCTTTGGACAGGGACAAGTCAATGAGCAGTTCTTC
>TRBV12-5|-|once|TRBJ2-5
CASGLGQETQYF
TGTGCTAGTGGTTTGGGGCAGGAGACCCAGTACTTC
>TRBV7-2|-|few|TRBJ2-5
CASSISRGQETQYF
TGTGCCAGCAGCATTAGCCGCGGTCAAGAGACCCAGTACTTC
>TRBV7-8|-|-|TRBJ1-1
CASSPQEINTEAFF
TGTGCCAGCAGCCCACAGGAAATTAACACTGAAGCTTTCTTT
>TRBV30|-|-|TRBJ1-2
CAWSANSKNYGYTF
TGTGCCTGGAGTGCCAACAGTAAGAACTATGGCTACACCTTC
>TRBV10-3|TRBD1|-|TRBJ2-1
CAISQDRGSPVNEQFF
TGTGCCATCAGCCAGGACAGGGGTTCCCCCGTGAATGAGCAGTTCTTC
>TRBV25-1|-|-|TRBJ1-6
CASHRDYNSPLHF
TGTGCCAGCCATAGGGATTATAATTCACCCCTCCACTTT
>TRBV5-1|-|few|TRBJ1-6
CASRGVSDSPLHF
TGCGCCAGCAGGGGGGTCAGCGATTCACCCCTCCACTTT
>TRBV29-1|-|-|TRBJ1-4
CSVAGRANEKLFF
TGCAGCGTTGCAGGGCGGGCTAATGAAAAACTGTTTTTT
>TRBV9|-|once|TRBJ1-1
CASSNHMNTEAFF
TGTGCCAGCAGCAACCACATGAACACTGAAGCTTTCTTT
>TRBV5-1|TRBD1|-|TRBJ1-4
CASSLTGGVGTNEKLFF
TGCGCCAGCAGCCTCACAGGGGGCGTTGGCACTAATGAAAAACTGTTTTTT
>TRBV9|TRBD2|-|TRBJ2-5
CASSVGGGLQETQYF
TGTGCCAGCAGCGTCGGCGGGGGGCTCCAAGAGACCCAGTACTTC
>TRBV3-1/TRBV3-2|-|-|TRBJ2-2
CASSQVAGFAGELFF
TGTGCCAGCAGCCAAGTCGCAGGATTCGCCGGGGAGCTGTTTTTT
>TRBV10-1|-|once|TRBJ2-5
CASSEGGETQYF
TGCGCCAGCAGTGAGGGAGGAGAGACCCAGTACTTC
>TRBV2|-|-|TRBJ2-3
CASRMGVRTDTQYF
TGTGCCAGCAGGATGGGGGTTAGAACAGATACGCAGTATTTT
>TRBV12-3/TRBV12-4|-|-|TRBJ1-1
CASSLWGNTEAFF
TGTGCCAGCAGTTTGTGGGGGAACACTGAAGCTTTCTTT
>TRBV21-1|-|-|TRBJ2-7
CARPSRGESYEQYF
TGTGCCAGACCTTCCAGGGGAGAATCCTACGAGCAGTACTTC
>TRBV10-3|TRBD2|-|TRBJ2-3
CAITRTSGTDTQYF
TGTGCCATCACCAGGACTAGCGGCACAGATACGCAGTATTTT
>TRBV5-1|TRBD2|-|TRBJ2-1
CASSSTMVASGVIEQFF
TGCGCCAGCAGCTCGACGATGGTGGCTAGCGGGGTCATCGAGCAGTTCTTC
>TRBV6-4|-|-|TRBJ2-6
CASSGESLSGANVLTF
TGTGCCAGCAGCGGTGAATCCCTCTCTGGGGCCAACGTCCTGACTTTC
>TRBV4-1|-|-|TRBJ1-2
CASSQAARYAF
TGCGCCAGCAGCCAAGCCGCCAGATACGCCTTC
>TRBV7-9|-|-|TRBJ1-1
CASSLVGRSEAFF
TGTGCCAGCAGCTTAGTGGGCAGGTCTGAAGCTTTCTTT
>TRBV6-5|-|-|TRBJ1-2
CASSLTFTQNYGYTF
TGTGCCAGCAGTCTAACATTTACACAGAACTATGGCTACACCTTC
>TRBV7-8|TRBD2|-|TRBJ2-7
CASSSDSGSGSYEQYF
TGTGCCAGCAGCTCCGATAGCGGGAGTGGCTCCTACGAGCAGTACTTC
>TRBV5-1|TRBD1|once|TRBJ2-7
CASSLGQGSYEQYF
TGCGCCAGCAGCTTGGGACAGGGATCCTACGAGCAGTACTTC
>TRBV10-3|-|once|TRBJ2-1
CAITPMIEQEQFF
TGTGCCATCACCCCTATGATTGAGCAAGAGCAGTTCTTC
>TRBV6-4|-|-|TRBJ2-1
CASSEGLDNNEQFF
TGTGCCAGCAGTGAAGGACTTGATAACAATGAGCAGTTCTTC
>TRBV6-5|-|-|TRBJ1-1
CAGRGVNTEAFF
TGTGCCGGACGGGGAGTGAACACTGAAGCTTTCTTT
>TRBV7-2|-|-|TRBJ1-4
CASSLESGRDLEKLFF
TGTGCCAGCAGCTTAGAGTCGGGGAGGGACTTAGAAAAACTGTTTTTT
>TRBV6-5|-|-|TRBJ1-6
CASSYSDGGNSPLHF
TGTGCCAGCAGTTACTCGGACGGGGGTAATTCACCCCTCCACTTT
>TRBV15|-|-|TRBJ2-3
CATSRDVLATDTQYF
TGTGCCACCAGCAGAGATGTACTAGCAACAGATACGCAGTATTTT
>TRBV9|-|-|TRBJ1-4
CASSEQGGGGKLFF
TGTGCCAGCAGCGAACAGGGAGGGGGTGGAAAACTGTTTTTT
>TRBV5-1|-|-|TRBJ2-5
CASSLATTAQETQYF
TGCGCCAGCAGCTTGGCGACGACAGCCCAAGAGACCCAGTACTTC
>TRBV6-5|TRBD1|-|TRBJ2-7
CASSGDRELERQYF
TGTGCCAGCAGCGGGGACAGGGAATTGGAACGGCAGTACTTC
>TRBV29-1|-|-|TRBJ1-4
CSVGAQETEKLFF
TGCAGCGTTGGGGCACAGGAGACTGAAAAACTGTTTTTT
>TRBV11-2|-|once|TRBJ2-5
CASSLGGKVWETQYF
TGTGCCAGCAGCTTAGGTGGAAAGGTGTGGGAGACCCAGTACTTC
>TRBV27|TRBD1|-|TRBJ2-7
CASSLSRQGASYEQYF
TGTGCCAGCAGTTTATCGAGACAGGGGGCCTCCTACGAGCAGTACTTC